This TCR beta chain stems from a study of beta chain features in type 1 diabetes. Trimming cost V 4 bases and J 0 bases, with 5 bases left between them. CDR3 length equals 14 residues. Germline CDR1 is SGDLS and CDR2 is YYNGEE. Expressed TCRB transcripts were sequenced after all isolated RNA was converted to cDNA. Profiling relied on immunoSEQ multiplex PCR, and the TCRdb table lists in-frame clones only, not all of them. The sample has about 320,000 clones, around 13% seen once. This clone was observed a few times. This chain connects TRBV9 to TRBJ2-6; D is undetermined. The sequenced material came from central memory CD4+ T cells from blood. This sequence originates from a man younger than 45 in good health. The CDR3 DNA follows: TGTGCCAGCAGCCTAAGCTCTGGGGCCAACGTCCTGACTTTC. Protein sequence: CASSLSSGANVLTF.